This T cell receptor beta chain was found in a study of vaccination and CD4 T cells after COVID-19. Study conclusions and caveats: For convalescent patients, a median 86.3% of reactive clones surfaced exclusively after vaccination. The study examined relatively few convalescent patients and included no early post-infection timepoints.

The treatment denotes: roughly ten-day PBMC culture with coronavirus spike peptide pools or control peptides (ViraFEST assay). Expanded clonotypes were found by TCR sequencing after peptide-pool stimulation (ViraFEST). IL-2 (around 9.1 IU/ml) and peptide pools (roughly 10 ug/ml) were added to cultures of under 2.5 million PBMCs per well. The CDR3 is 13 amino acids. Looked up from germline, CDR1 is MGHRA and CDR2 is YSYEKL. Between the trimmed V and J ends, which lost 1 base and 5 bases, there was a span of 8 bases. Cultured CD4+ T-cell DNA underwent Oncomine TCR Beta short-read sequencing. TCRdb fed the PCR reads into MiXCR, producing one record per CDR3 protein. This sample has tens of thousands of distinct CDR3 sequences, with around two thirds found just once. A word on this clonotype: Its specificity is not known.

This clonotype originated in a human donor who had recovered from COVID-19. The sequenced sample consisted of CD4+ T cells from blood, cultured in vitro. The J gene is TRBJ2-5, the V gene TRBV4-1; no clear D. The CDR3 is CASSQALVETQYF. The DNA for the CDR3 is TGCGCCAGCAGCCAAGCTTTAGTGGAGACCCAGTACTTC.